This T cell receptor beta chain was profiled in a study of type 1 regulatory T cells. In the study overall: An in vitro protocol generated T-allo10, a Tr1-enriched, alloantigen-specific CD4 T cell product.

TCRdb passed the reads through MiXCR, listing each CDR3 protein once. The table has 90,000 to 100,000 distinct CDR3 sequences, about 28% seen once. The CDR3 sequence is 16 residues long. Germline values: CDR1 SEHNR, CDR2 FQNEAQ (reference sequence). V shed 5 bases, J shed 7 bases, and the junction held 11 bases outside the gene matches. Sample: CD4+ T cells, either the whole sample or a sorted fraction (not recorded which). The receptor comes from a human donor in good health. This chain connects TRBV7-9 to TRBJ1-5, with 10 bases matching TRBD1. DNA of the CDR3: TGTGCCAGCAGCCCAACAGGGGGGACAGGGGAACAGCCCCAGCATTTT. Translated, it gives CASSPTGGTGEQPQHF.